The entry below gives a single T cell receptor beta chain sequence along with its context. Its antigen is unknown. The record originates from a study of T-cell reconstitution after alpha-beta-depleted transplantation in children. Study results and limitations: Elevated TCRbeta diversity at day 60 was traced, in some patients, to surviving recipient T cells and thymic progenitors. It was newly produced T cells that mostly accounted for T-cell counts and diversity one year after transplant. As was reported, about two months after transplant, alpha-beta T cells came from several hundred expanded graft clones.

Per germline, CDR1 SEHNR and CDR2 FQNEAQ (reference sequence). Trimming took 8 bases from V and 4 from J; bases not matched to a gene: 10. The CDR3 sequence is 15 residues long. Preparation of the TCRbeta library used unique molecular identifiers. TCRdb passed the PCR reads through MiXCR, listing each CDR3 protein once. The sample carries 530,000 or so distinct CDR3 sequences, 25% to 30% recorded once. The TCR was taken from a boy less than two years old with Wiskott-Aldrich syndrome, due to receive a stem cell transplant. This material consisted of PBMCs, taken before TCRalphabeta/CD19-depleted stem cell transplant. The chain has TRBV7-9 and TRBJ2-2, with 7 bases that match TRBD2. The DNA of the CDR3 is TGTGCCAGCCATACTCGCGGGAGCGGCACCGGGGAGCTGTTTTTT. The encoded protein is CASHTRGSGTGELFF.